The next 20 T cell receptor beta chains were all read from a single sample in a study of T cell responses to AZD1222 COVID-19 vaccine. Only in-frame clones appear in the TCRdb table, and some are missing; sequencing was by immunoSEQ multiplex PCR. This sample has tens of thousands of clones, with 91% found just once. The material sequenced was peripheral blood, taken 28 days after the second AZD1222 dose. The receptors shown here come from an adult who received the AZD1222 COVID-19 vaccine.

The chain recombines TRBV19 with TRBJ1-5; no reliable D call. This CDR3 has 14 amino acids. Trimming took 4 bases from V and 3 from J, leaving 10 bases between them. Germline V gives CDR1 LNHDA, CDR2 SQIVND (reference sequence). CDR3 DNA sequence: TGTGCCAGTAGTACCCCGGTAGACAATCAGCCCCAGCATTTT. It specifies CASSTPVDNQPQHF.

CDR3 protein: CASSRTSGRVRGDTQYF. CDR3 DNA: TGTGCCAGCAGCCGGACTAGCGGGAGGGTTCGGGGAGATACGCAGTATTTT. The chain uses TRBV11-3 and TRBJ2-3; 15 bases agree with TRBD2. The V and J ends lost 5 bases and 5 bases, in that order; junction bases with no gene match: 8. From germline, CDR1 is SGHNT and CDR2 YENEEA. This CDR3 is 17 amino acids long. Full variable domain (remainder filled in from reference TRBV11-3 and TRBJ2-3): EAGVVQSPRYKIIEKKQPVAFWCNPISGHNTLYWYLQNLGQGPELLIRYENEEAVDDSQLPKDRFSAERLKGVDSTLKIQPAELGDSAVYLCASSRTSGRVRGDTQYFGPGTRLTVL.

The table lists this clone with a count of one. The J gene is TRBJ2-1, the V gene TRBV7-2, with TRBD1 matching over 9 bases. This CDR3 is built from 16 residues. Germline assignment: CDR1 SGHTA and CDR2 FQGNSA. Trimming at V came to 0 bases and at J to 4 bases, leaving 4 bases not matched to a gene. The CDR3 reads CASSLARTGDYNEQFF. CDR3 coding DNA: TGTGCCAGCAGCTTAGCGAGGACAGGGGATTACAATGAGCAGTTCTTC. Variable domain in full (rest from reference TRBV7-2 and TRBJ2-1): GAGVSQSPSNKVTEKGKDVELRCDPISGHTALYWYRQSLGQGLEFLIYFQGNSAPDKSGLPSDRFSAERTGGSVSTLTIQRTQQEDSAVYLCASSLARTGDYNEQFFGPGTRLTVL.

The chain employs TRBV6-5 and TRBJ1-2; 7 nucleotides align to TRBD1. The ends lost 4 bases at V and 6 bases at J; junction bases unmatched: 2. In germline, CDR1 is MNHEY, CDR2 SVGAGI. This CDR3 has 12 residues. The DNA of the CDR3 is TGTGCCAGCAGTTCGGACAGGAATGGCTACACCTTC. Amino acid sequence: CASSSDRNGYTF.

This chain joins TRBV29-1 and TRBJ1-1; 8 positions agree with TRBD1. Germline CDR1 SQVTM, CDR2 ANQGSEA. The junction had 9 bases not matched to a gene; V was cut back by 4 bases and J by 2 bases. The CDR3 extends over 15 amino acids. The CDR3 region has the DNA TGCAGCGTTGCCCTTCAGGGGGCGGACAACACTGAAGCTTTCTTT. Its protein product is CSVALQGADNTEAFF.

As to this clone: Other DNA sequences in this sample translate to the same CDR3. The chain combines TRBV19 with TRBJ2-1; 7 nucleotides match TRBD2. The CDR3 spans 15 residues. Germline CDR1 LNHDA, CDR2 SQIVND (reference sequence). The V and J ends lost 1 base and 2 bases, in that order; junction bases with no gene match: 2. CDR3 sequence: CASSIAGGPYNEQFF. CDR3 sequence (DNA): TGTGCCAGTAGTATAGCGGGAGGTCCCTACAATGAGCAGTTCTTC. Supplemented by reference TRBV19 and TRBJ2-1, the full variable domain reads DGGITQSPKYLFRKEGQNVTLSCEQNLNHDAMYWYRQDPGQGLRLIYYSQIVNDFQKGDIAEGYSVSREKKESFPLTVTSAQKNPTAFYLCASSIAGGPYNEQFFGPGTRLTVL.

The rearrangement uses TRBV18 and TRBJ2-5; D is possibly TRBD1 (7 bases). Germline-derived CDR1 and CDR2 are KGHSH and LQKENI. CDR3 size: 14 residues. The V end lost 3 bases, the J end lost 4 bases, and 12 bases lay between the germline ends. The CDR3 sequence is CASSPQGGSETQYF. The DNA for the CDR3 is TGTGCCAGCTCACCCCAGGGGGGTTCAGAGACCCAGTACTTC.

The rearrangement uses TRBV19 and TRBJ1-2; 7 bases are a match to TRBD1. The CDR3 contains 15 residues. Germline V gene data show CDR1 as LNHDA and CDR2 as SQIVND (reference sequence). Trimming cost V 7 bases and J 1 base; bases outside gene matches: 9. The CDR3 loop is CASKGQSNFNYGYTF. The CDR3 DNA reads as TGTGCCAGTAAGGGACAGAGCAATTTTAACTATGGCTACACCTTC.

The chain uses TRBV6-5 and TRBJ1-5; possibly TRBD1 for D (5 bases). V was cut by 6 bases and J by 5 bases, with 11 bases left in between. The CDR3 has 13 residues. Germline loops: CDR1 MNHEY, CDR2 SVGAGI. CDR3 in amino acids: CASRPAGDQPQHF. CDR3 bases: TGTGCCAGCAGGCCAGCGGGGGATCAGCCCCAGCATTTT.

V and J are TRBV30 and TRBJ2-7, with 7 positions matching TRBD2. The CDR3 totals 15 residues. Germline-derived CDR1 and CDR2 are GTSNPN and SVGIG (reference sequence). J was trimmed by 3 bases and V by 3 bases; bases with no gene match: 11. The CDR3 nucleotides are TGTGCCTGGAGGCTGCGGCGGGGCGGGAGCTACGAGCAGTACTTC. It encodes CAWRLRRGGSYEQYF.

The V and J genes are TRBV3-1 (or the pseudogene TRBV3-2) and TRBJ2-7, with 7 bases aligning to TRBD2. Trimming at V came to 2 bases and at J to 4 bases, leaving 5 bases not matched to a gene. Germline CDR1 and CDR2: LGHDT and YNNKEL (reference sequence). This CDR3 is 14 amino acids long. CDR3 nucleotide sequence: TGTGCCAGCAGCCAATTAGCGGGTGCGTACGAGCAGTACTTC. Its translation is CASSQLAGAYEQYF.

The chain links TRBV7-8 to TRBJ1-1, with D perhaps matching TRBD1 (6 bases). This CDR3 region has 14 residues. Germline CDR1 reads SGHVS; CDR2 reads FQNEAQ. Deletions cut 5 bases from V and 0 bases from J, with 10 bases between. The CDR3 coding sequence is TGTGCCAGCAGCGTAGACAGGATGAACACTGAAGCTTTCTTT. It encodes CASSVDRMNTEAFF.

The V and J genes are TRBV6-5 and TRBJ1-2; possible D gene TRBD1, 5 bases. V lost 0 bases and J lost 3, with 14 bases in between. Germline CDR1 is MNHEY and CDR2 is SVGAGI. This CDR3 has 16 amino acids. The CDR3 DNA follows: TGTGCCAGCAGTTACTCGAGGACATCTCGGGACTATGGCTACACCTTC. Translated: CASSYSRTSRDYGYTF.

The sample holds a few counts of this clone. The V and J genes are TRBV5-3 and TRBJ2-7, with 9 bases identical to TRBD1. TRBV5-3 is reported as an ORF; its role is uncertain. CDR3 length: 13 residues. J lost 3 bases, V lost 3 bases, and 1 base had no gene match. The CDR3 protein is CARSWDRVYEQYF. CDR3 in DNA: TGTGCCAGAAGCTGGGACAGGGTCTACGAGCAGTACTTC.

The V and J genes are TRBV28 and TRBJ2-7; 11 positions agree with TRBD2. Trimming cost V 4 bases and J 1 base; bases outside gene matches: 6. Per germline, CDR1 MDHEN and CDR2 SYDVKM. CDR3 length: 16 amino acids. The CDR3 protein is CASSWPGTSGSYEQYF. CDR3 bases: TGTGCCAGCAGTTGGCCCGGGACTAGCGGTTCCTACGAGCAGTACTTC.

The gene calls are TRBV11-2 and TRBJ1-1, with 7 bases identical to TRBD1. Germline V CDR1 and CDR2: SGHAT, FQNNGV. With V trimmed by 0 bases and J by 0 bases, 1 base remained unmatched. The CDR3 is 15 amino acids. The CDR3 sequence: CASSLEGTVNTEAFF. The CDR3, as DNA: TGTGCCAGCAGCTTAGAGGGGACAGTGAACACTGAAGCTTTCTTT.

CDR3 region: CASSLVVGVIAFF. Here the CDR3 DNA reads TGTGCCAGCAGTTTAGTAGTGGGTGTGATTGCTTTCTTT. V is TRBV28 and J is TRBJ1-1; no clear D gene. The CDR3 extends over 13 amino acids. The germline V and J ends were trimmed by 2 bases and 11 bases, with 15 bases remaining between them. Germline-derived CDR1 and CDR2 are MDHEN and SYDVKM.

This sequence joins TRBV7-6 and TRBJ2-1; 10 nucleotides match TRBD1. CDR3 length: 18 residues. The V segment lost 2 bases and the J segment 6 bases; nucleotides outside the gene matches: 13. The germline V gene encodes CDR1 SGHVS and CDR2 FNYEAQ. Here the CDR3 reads CASSLFPPPGTGANEQFF. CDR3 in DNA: TGTGCCAGCAGCTTATTTCCCCCACCCGGGACAGGGGCCAATGAGCAGTTCTTC.

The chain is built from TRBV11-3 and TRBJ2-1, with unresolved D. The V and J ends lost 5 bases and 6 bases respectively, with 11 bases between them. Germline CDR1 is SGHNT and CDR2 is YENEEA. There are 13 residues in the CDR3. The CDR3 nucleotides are TGTGCCAGCAGCCATAGGGCTGTCAATGAGCAGTTCTTC. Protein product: CASSHRAVNEQFF.

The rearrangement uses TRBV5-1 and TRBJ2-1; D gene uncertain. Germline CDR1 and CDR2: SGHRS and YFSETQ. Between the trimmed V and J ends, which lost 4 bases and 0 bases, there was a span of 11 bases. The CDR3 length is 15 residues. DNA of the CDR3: TGCGCCAGCAGCGCCGACACGAGCTCCTACAATGAGCAGTTCTTC. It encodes CASSADTSSYNEQFF.